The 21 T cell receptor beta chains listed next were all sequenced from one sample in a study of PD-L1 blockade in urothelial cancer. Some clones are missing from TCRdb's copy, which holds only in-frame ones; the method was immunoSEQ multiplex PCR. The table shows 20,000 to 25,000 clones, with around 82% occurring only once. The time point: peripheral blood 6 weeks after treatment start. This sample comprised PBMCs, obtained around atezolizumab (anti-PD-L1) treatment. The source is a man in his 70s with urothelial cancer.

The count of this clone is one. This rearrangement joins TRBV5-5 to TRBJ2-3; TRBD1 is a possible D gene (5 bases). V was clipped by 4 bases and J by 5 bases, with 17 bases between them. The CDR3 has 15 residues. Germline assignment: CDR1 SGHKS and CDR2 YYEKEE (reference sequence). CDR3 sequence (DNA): TGTGCCAGCAGCGCCTCAGCTCTAAGGGGAGATACGCAGTATTTT. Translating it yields CASSASALRGDTQYF.

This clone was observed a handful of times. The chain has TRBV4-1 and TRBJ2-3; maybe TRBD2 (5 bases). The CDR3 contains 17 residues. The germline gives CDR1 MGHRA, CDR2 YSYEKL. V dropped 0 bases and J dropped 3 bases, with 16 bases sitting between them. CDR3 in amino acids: CASSQDPAKRRTDTQYF. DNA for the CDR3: TGCGCCAGCAGCCAAGACCCGGCGAAGCGGAGAACAGATACGCAGTATTTT.

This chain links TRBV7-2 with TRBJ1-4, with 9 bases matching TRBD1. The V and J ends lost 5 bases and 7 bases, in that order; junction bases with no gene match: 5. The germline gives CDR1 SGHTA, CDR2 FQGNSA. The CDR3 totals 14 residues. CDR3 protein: CASSRQGESEKLFF. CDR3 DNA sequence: TGTGCCAGCAGCCGACAGGGGGAGAGTGAAAAACTGTTTTTT. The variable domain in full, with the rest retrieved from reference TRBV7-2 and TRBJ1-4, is GAGVSQSPSNKVTEKGKDVELRCDPISGHTALYWYRQSLGQGLEFLIYFQGNSAPDKSGLPSDRFSAERTGGSVSTLTIQRTQQEDSAVYLCASSRQGESEKLFFGSGTQLSVL.

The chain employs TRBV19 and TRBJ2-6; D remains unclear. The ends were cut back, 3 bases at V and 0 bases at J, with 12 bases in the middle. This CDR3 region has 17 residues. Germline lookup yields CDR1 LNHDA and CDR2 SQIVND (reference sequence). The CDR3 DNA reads TGTGCCAGTAGTATCAGGCAGGCCAGCTCTGGGGCCAACGTCCTGACTTTC. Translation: CASSIRQASSGANVLTF.

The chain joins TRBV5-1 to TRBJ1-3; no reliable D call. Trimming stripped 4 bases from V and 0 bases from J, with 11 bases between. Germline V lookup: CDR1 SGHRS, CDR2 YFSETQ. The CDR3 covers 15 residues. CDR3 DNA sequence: TGCGCCAGCAGCCTAGAACGTGGCTCTGGAAACACCATATATTTT. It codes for CASSLERGSGNTIYF.

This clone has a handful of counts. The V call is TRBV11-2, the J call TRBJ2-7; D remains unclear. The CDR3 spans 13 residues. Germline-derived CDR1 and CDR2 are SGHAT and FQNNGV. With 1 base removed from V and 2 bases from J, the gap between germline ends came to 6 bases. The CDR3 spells CASSLGSTYEQYF. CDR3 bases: TGTGCCAGCAGCTTAGGGAGCACCTACGAGCAGTACTTC.

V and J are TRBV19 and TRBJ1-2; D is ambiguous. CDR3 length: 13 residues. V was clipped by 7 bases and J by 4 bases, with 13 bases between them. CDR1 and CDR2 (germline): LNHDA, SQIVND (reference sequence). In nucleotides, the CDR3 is TGTGCCAGTATGGAGAACGCTCCCTATGGCTACACCTTC. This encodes CASMENAPYGYTF.

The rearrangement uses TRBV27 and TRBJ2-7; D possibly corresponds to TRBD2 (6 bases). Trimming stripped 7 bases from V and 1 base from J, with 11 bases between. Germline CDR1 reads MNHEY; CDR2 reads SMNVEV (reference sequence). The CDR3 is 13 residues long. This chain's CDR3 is CASMGGASYEQYF. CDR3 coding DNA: TGTGCCAGCATGGGCGGGGCATCCTACGAGCAGTACTTC.

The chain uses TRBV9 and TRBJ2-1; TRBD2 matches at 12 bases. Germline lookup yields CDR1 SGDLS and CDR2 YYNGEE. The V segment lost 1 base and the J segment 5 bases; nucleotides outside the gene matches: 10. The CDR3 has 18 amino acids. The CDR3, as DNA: TGTGCCAGCAGCGTATGGGCTAGCGGGAGGGCCCTGCACAATGAGCAGTTCTTC. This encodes CASSVWASGRALHNEQFF.

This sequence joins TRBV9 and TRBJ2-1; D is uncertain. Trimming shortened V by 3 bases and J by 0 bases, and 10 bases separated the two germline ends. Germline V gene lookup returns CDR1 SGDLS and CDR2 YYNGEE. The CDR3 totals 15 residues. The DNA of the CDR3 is TGTGCCAGCAGCGCGCACTCGAGCTCCTACAATGAGCAGTTCTTC. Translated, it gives CASSAHSSSYNEQFF.

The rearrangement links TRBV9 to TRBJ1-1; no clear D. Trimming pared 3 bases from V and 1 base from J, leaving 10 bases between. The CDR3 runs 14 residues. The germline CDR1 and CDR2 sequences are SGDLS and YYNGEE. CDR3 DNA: TGTGCCAGCAGCGCCAATCCCCAGAACACTGAAGCTTTCTTT. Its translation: CASSANPQNTEAFF.

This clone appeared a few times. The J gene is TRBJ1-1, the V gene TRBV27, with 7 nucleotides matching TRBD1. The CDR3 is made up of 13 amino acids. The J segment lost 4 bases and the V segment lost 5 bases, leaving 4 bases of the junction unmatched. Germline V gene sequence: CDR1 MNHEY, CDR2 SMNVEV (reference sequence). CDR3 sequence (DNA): TGTGCCAGCAGTCGCGACAGGGCCACTGAAGCTTTCTTT. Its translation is CASSRDRATEAFF.

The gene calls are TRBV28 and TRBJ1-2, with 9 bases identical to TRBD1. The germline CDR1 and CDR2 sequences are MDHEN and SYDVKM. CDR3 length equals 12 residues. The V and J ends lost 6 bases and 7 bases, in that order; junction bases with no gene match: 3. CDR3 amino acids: CASRRTGAGYTF. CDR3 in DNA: TGTGCCAGCAGGAGGACAGGGGCTGGCTACACCTTC.

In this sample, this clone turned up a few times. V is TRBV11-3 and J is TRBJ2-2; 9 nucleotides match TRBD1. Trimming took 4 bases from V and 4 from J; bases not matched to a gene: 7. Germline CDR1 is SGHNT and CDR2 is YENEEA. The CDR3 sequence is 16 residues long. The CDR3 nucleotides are TGTGCCAGCAGCTCGGGACAGGGCCGAGGCACCGGGGAGCTGTTTTTT. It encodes CASSSGQGRGTGELFF. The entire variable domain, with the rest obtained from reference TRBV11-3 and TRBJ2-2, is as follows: EAGVVQSPRYKIIEKKQPVAFWCNPISGHNTLYWYLQNLGQGPELLIRYENEEAVDDSQLPKDRFSAERLKGVDSTLKIQPAELGDSAVYLCASSSGQGRGTGELFFGEGSRLTVL.

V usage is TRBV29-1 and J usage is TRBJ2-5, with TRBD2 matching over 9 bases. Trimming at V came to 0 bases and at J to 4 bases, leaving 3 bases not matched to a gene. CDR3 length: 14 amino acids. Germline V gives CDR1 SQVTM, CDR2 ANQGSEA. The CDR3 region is CSVEESGRRETQYF. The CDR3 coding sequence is TGCAGCGTTGAAGAGAGCGGGAGGCGAGAGACCCAGTACTTC. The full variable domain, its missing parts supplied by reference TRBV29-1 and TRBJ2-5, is SAVISQKPSRDICQRGTSLTIQCQVDSQVTMMFWYRQQPGQSLTLIATANQGSEATYESGFVIDKFPISRPNLTFSTLTVSNMSPEDSSIYLCSVEESGRRETQYFGPGTRLLVL.

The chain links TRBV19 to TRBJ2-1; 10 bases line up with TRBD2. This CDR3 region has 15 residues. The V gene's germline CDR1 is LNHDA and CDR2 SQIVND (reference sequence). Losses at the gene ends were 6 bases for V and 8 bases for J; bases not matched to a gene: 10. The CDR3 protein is CASRPGLAHGDEQFF. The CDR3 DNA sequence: TGTGCCAGTAGACCGGGACTAGCGCATGGCGATGAGCAGTTCTTC.

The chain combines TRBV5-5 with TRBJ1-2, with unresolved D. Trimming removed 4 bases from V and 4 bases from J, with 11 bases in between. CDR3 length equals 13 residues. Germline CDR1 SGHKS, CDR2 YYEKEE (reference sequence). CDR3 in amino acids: CASSRRELYGYTF. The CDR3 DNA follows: TGTGCCAGCAGCAGGAGGGAGCTCTATGGCTACACCTTC.

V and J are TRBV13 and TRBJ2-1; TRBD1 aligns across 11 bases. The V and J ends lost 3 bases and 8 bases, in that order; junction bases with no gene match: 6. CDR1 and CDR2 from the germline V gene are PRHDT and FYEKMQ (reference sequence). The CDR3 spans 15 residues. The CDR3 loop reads CASSFRDRGVDEQFF. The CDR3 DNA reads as TGTGCCAGCAGCTTCCGGGACAGGGGGGTCGATGAGCAGTTCTTC.

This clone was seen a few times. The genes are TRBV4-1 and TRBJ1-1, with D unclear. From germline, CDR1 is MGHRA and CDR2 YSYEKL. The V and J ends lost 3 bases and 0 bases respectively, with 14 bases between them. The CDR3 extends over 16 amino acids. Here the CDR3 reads CASSHPRGSMNTEAFF. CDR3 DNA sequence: TGCGCCAGCAGCCACCCACGGGGTTCCATGAACACTGAAGCTTTCTTT.

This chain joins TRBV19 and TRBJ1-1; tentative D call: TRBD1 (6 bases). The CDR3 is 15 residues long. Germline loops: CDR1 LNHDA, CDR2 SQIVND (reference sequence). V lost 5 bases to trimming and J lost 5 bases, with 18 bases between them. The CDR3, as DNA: TGTGCCAGTAGTCTTAAACGGTCAGGGGAGACTGAAGCTTTCTTT. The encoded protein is CASSLKRSGETEAFF.

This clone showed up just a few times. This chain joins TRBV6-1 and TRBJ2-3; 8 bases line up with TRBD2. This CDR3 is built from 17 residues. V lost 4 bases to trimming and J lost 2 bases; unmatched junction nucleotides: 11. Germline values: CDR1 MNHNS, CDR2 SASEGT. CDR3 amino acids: CASSGALSGIATDTQYF. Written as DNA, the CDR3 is TGTGCCAGCAGTGGGGCCCTTAGCGGGATCGCCACAGATACGCAGTATTTT.